The 7 T cell receptor beta chains below were found in one sample sequenced in a study of cytomegalovirus exposure and HLA in healthy donors. The PCR employed 60 Vbeta primers together with 13 Jbeta primers. Sequenced by immunoSEQ multiplex PCR; TCRdb stores in-frame clones only, minus some. The data hold 150,000 or so clones, with about 80% observed a single time. Sequenced: PBMCs. The receptors were gathered from a woman aged 40 to 50 in good health and CMV-seronegative.

In nucleotides, the CDR3 is TGTGCCAGTAGTATATCCGGTGCAACTAATGAAAAACTGTTTTTT. This sequence encodes CASSISGATNEKLFF. The chain carries TRBV19 and TRBJ1-4; D ambiguous. The V gene's germline CDR1 is LNHDA and CDR2 SQIVND (reference sequence). With 2 bases removed from V and 0 bases from J, the gap between germline ends came to 7 bases. The CDR3 extends over 15 amino acids.

This rearrangement joins TRBV13 to TRBJ2-1, with D perhaps TRBD1 (6 bases). V gave up 5 bases and J gave up 8 bases, with 16 bases separating them. Germline-derived CDR1 and CDR2 are PRHDT and FYEKMQ (reference sequence). The CDR3 runs to 14 residues. The DNA of the CDR3 is TGTGCCAGCAGCCTCCAACAGGGAAAAGATGAGCAGTTCTTC. Translating gives CASSLQQGKDEQFF.

The sample holds a few counts of this clone. The rearrangement links TRBV5-1 to TRBJ1-2, with D possibly TRBD1 on 5 matching bases. V lost 0 bases to trimming and J lost 4 bases, with 10 bases between them. The CDR3 runs 14 residues. Germline V gene data show CDR1 as SGHRS and CDR2 as YFSETQ. CDR3 sequence (DNA): TGCGCCAGCAGCTTGGCGACAGACTTCTATGGCTACACCTTC. Residues: CASSLATDFYGYTF.

The gene calls are TRBV19 and TRBJ2-5; 8 bases align to TRBD2. The J segment lost 2 bases and the V segment lost 1 base, leaving 6 bases of the junction unmatched. The germline V gene has CDR1 LNHDA and CDR2 SQIVND (reference sequence). This CDR3 contains 16 residues. CDR3 loop: CASSIGRRGGQETQYF. DNA for the CDR3: TGTGCCAGTAGTATAGGCCGCCGGGGGGGGCAAGAGACCCAGTACTTC.

This clone was seen only a few times. The chain links TRBV7-9 to TRBJ2-6; D is uncertain. V gave up 1 base and J gave up 3 bases, with 7 bases separating them. The length of the CDR3 is 15 residues. CDR1 is SEHNR and CDR2 is FQNEAQ in the germline V gene (reference sequence). CDR3 nucleotide sequence: TGTGCCAGCAGCTTAGGTGGCTTTGGGGCCAACGTCCTGACTTTC. Translating gives CASSLGGFGANVLTF. Complete variable domain (other parts from reference TRBV7-9 and TRBJ2-6): DTGVSQNPRHKITKRGQNVTFRCDPISEHNRLYWYRQTLGQGPEFLTYFQNEAQLEKSRLLSDRFSAERPKGSFSTLEIQRTEQGDSAMYLCASSLGGFGANVLTFGAGSRLTVL.

The V gene is TRBV27, the J gene TRBJ2-7, with D possibly being TRBD1 (6 bases). Trimming pared 2 bases from V and 5 bases from J, leaving 10 bases between. The CDR3 loop spans 13 amino acids. The germline gives CDR1 MNHEY, CDR2 SMNVEV (reference sequence). As DNA, the CDR3 is TGTGCCAGCAGTTTACGGGACAACCACGAGCAGTACTTC. This encodes CASSLRDNHEQYF.

The gene calls are TRBV11-2 and TRBJ2-7; possible D gene TRBD2, 6 bases. The CDR3 consists of 15 residues. The V gene's germline CDR1 is SGHAT and CDR2 FQNNGV. V was pared by 2 bases and J by 3 bases, with 14 bases between. The CDR3 nucleotides are TGTGCCAGCAGCTTAACGGGACTCCCCTACTACGAGCAGTACTTC. This sequence encodes CASSLTGLPYYEQYF.